This T cell receptor beta chain comes out of a study of blood T cell repertoires in COVID-19. Study as a whole: Nucleic acid was either cDNA or gDNA, and it came from T cells, B-cell-depleted T cells, or PBMCs.

Assay: immunoSEQ multiplex PCR; the TCRdb copy retains only in-frame clones and omits some. The top ten hold about 10% of the sample, which has around 190,000 clones, roughly 76% seen once. Enrolment of Seattle patients took place during active infection, and they were followed longitudinally. The CDR3 is 15 residues long. CDR1 MNHEY and CDR2 SMNVEV come from the germline V gene (reference sequence). The V end lost 8 bases, the J end lost 4 bases, and 20 bases lay between the germline ends. The chain links TRBV27 to TRBJ1-1; possibly TRBD1 for D (5 bases). The TCR was taken from a woman aged 40 to 50 with COVID-19, enrolled during active disease. Source material: peripheral blood. DNA of the CDR3: TGTGCCAGCGTAAGAGCCCAGGGAGGGAGCACTGAAGCTTTCTTT. Residues: CASVRAQGGSTEAFF.